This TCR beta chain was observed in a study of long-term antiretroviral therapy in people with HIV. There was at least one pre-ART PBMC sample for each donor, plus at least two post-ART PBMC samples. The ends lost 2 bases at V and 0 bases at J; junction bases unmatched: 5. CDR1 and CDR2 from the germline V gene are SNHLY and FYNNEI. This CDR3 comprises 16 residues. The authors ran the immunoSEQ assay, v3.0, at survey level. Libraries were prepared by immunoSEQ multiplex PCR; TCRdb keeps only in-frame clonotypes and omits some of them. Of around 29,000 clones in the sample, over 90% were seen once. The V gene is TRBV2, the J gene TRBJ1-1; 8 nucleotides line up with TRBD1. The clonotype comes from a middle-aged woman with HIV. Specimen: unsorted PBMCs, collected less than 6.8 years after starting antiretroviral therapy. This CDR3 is CASSEPGGPLNTEAFF. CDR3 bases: TGTGCCAGCAGTGAACCAGGGGGCCCCTTGAACACTGAAGCTTTCTTT.